This TCR beta chain emerged from a study of T-cell memory formation after mild COVID-19. Turning to the study itself: The two donors had largely donor-specific TCR clusters.

Study results and limitations: Clones contracting day 15 to 85 were balanced CD4/CD8; later expanders leaned CD4+.

Germline V gene sequence: CDR1 SNHLY, CDR2 FYNNEI. J was trimmed by 7 bases and V by 5 bases; bases with no gene match: 10. The CDR3 spans 15 residues. In regard to this clonotype: Its target is unknown.

TCRdb called the 5' RACE reads again in MiXCR, with one record for every CDR3 protein. The profile shows about 180,000 distinct CDR3 sequences, roughly 16% of them singletons. The source of this sequence is an adult woman who had mild COVID-19 (a few samples of this study predate the infection). Cell type and time point are not known. The chain uses TRBV2 and TRBJ2-4; 8 positions match TRBD2. The material sequenced was PBMCs or a T cell subset sorted from them (not recorded which). Here the CDR3 DNA reads TGTGCCAGCAGTCCGGACCGGACGGGAGGGAACATTCAGTACTTC. Its protein product is CASSPDRTGGNIQYF.